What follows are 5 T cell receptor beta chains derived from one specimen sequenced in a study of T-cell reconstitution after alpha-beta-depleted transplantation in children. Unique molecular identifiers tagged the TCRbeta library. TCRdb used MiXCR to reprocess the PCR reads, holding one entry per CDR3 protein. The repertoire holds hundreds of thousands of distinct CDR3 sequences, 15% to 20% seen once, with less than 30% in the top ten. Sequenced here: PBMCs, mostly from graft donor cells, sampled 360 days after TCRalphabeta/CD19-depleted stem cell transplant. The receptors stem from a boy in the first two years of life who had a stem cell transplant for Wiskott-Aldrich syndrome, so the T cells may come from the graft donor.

The CDR3 loop reads CASRTARGNNEQFF. The CDR3 nucleotides are TGTGCCAGCAGGACTGCTCGGGGCAACAATGAGCAGTTCTTC. The chain recombines TRBV7-2 with TRBJ2-1; TRBD1 or TRBD2 may be the D gene (5 bases each). Germline CDR1 is SGHTA and CDR2 is FQGNSA. The CDR3 has 14 amino acids. The V end lost 6 bases, the J end lost 5 bases, and 14 bases lay between the germline ends.

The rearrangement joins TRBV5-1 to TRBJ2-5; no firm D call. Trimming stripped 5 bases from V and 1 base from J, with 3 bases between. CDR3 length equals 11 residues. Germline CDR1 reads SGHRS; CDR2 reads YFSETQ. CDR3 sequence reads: CASSTQETQYF. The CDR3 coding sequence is TGCGCCAGCAGTACCCAAGAGACCCAGTACTTC.

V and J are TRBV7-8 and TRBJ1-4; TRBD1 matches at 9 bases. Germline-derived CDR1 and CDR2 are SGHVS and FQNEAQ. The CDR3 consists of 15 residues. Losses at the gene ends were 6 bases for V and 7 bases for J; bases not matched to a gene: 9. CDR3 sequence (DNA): TGTGCCAGCAGTTCCTTCCGGGACAGGGTTGAAAAACTGTTTTTT. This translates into CASSSFRDRVEKLFF.

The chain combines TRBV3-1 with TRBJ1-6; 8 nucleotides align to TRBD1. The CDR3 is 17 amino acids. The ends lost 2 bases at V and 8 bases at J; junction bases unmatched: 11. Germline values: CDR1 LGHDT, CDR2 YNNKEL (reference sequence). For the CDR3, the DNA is TGTGCCAGCAGCCAAAGTTCAGGGGGCGCAGTCCATTCACCCCTCCACTTT. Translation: CASSQSSGGAVHSPLHF. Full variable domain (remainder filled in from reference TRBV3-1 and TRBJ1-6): DTAVSQTPKYLVTQMGNDKSIKCEQNLGHDTMYWYKQDSKKFLKIMFSYNNKELIINETVPNRFSPKSPDKAHLNLHINSLELGDSAVYFCASSQSSGGAVHSPLHFGNGTRLTVT.

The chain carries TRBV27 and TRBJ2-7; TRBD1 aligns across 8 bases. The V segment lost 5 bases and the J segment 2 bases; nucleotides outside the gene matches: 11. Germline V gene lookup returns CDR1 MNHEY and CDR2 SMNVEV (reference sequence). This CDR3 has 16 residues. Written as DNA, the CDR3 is TGTGCCAGCAGTCCCTCGACAGGGGACCGGACCTACGAGCAGTACTTC. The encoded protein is CASSPSTGDRTYEQYF.